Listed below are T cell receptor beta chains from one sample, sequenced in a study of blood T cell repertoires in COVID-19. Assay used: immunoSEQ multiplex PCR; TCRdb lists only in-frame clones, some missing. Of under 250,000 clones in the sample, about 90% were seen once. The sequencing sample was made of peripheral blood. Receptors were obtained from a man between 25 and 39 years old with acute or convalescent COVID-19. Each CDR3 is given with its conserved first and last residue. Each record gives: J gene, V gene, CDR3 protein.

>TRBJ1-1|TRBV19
CASSAGQGWTEAFF
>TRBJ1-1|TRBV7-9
CASRRQGAMNTEAFF
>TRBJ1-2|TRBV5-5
CASSLAANYGYTF
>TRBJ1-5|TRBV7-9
CASSSRDSGPQHF
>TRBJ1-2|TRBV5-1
CASSSQGARGYTF
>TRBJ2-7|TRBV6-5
CASSTGLAAYEQYF
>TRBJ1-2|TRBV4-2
CASSQDLGLSYGYTF
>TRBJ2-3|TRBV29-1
CSVESSGALTDTQYF
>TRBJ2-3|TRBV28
CASSSAGISTDTQYF
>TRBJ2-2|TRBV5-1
CASSTGDRGNTGELFF
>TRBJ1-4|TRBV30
CAWWDRVGEKLFF
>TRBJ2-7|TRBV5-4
CASSSGTGVYEQYF
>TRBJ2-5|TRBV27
CASSFWRGGLETQYF
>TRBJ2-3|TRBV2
CASSEAARGRGTDTQYF
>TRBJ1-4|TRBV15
CATSTDRREKLFF
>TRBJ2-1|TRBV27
CASRDTGASSYNEQFF
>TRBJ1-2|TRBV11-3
CAGGYNRGRNYGYTF
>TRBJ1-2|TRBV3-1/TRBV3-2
CASSQQGVYGYTF
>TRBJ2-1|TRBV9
CASSRMTGYNEQFF
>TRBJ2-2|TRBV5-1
CASSTPGGPTGELFF
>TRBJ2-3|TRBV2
CASSEGAGRTDTQYF
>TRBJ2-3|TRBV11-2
CASSSIQGLGDTQYF
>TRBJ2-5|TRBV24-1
CATSDRLDGGMETQYF
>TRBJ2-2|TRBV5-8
CASFSGSLPGELFF
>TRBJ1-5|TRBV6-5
CASSFTGDQPQHF
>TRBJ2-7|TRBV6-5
CASSARGYEQYF
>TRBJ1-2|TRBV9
CASSVGDSEYGYTF
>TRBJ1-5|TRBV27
CASSLRVLDQPQHF
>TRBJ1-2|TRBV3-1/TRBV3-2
CASSHSDRGLVGRGYTF